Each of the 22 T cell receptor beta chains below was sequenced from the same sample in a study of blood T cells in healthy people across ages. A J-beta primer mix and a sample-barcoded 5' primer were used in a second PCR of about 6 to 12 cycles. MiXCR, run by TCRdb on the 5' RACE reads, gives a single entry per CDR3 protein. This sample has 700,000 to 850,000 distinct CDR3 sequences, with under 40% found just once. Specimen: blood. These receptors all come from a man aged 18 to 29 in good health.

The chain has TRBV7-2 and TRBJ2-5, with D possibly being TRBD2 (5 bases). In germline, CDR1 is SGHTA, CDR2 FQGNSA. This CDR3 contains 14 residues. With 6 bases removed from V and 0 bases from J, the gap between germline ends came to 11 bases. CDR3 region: CASRPNGDQETQYF. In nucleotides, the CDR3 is TGTGCCAGCAGGCCAAACGGGGACCAAGAGACCCAGTACTTC. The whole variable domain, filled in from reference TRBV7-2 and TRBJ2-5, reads GAGVSQSPSNKVTEKGKDVELRCDPISGHTALYWYRQSLGQGLEFLIYFQGNSAPDKSGLPSDRFSAERTGGSVSTLTIQRTQQEDSAVYLCASRPNGDQETQYFGPGTRLLVL.

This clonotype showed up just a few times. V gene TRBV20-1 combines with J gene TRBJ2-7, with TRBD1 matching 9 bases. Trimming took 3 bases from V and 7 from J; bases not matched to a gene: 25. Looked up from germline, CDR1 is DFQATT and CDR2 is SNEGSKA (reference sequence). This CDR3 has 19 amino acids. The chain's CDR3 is CSASDRPRTGDMYVSEQYF. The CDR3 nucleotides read TGCAGTGCTAGTGACCGACCAAGGACAGGGGATATGTACGTAAGTGAGCAGTACTTC.

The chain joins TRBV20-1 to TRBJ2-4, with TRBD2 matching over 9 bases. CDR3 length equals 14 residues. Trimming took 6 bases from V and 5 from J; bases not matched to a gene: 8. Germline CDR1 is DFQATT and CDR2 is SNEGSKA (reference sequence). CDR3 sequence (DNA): TGCAGTGCCCTAACTCGACTAGCGGAAAACATTCAGTACTTC. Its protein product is CSALTRLAENIQYF.

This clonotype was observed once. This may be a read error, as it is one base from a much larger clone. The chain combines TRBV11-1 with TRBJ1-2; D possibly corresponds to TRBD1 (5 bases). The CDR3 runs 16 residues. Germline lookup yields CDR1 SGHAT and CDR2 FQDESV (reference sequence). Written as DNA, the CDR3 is TGTGCCAGCAGCTTAGACTTCCAGGGAACCGACTATGGCCACACCTTC. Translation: CASSLDFQGTDYGHTF.

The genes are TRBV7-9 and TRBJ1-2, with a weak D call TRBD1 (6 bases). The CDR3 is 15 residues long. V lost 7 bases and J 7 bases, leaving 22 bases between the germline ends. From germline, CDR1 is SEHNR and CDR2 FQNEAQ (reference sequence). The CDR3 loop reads CASTEGGGPLTGYTF. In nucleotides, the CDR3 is TGTGCCAGCACCGAGGGGGGGGGCCCCTTAACTGGCTACACCTTC.

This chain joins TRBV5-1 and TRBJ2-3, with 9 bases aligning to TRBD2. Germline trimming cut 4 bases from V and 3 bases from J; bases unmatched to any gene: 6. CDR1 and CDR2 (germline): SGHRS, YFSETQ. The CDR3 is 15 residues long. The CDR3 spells CASSIGLASTDTQYF. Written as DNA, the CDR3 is TGCGCCAGCAGCATCGGACTAGCGAGTACAGATACGCAGTATTTT.

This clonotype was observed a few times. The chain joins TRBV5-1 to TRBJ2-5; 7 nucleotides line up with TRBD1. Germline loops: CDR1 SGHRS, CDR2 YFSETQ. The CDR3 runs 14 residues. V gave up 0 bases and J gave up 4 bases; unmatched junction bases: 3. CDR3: CASSLEGGPETQYF. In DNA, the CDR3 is TGCGCCAGCAGCTTGGAAGGGGGCCCAGAGACCCAGTACTTC.

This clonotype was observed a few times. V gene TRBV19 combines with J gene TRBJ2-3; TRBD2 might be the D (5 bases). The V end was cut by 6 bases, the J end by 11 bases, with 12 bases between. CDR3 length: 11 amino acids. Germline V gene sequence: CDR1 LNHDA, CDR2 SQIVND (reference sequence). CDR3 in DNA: TGTGCCAGTAGCCAAAACCGGGAGCAGTATTTT. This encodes CASSQNREQYF.

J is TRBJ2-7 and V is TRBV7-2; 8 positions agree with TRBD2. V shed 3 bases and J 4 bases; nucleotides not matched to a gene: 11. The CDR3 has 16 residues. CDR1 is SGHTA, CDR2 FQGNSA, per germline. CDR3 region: CASSFPGGTNLYEQYF. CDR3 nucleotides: TGTGCCAGCAGCTTCCCGGGGGGGACGAATCTATACGAGCAGTACTTC. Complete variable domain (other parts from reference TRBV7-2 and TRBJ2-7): GAGVSQSPSNKVTEKGKDVELRCDPISGHTALYWYRQSLGQGLEFLIYFQGNSAPDKSGLPSDRFSAERTGGSVSTLTIQRTQQEDSAVYLCASSFPGGTNLYEQYFGPGTRLTVT.

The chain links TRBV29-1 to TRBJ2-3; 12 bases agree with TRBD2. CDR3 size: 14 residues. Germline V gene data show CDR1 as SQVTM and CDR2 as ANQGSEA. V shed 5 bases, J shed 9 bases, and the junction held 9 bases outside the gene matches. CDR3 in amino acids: CSVPTSGGPRTQYF. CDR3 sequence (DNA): TGCAGCGTTCCGACTAGCGGGGGCCCCCGAACGCAGTATTTT.

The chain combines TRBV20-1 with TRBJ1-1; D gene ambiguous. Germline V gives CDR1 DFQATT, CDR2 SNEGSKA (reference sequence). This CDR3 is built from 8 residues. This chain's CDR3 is CSPTGAFF. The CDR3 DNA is TGCTCTCCCACCGGGGCTTTCTTT.

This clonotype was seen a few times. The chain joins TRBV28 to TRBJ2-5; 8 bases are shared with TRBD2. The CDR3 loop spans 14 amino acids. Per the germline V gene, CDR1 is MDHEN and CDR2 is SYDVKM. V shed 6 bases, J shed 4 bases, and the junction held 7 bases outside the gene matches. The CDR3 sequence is CASRASGLLETQYF. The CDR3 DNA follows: TGTGCCAGCAGAGCTAGCGGGCTGCTAGAGACCCAGTACTTC.

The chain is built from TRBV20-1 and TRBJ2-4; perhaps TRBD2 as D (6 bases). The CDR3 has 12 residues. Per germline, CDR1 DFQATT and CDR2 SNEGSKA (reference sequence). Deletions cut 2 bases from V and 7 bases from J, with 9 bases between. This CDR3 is CSARRGRNIQYF. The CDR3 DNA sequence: TGCAGTGCTAGAAGAGGGAGGAACATTCAGTACTTC.

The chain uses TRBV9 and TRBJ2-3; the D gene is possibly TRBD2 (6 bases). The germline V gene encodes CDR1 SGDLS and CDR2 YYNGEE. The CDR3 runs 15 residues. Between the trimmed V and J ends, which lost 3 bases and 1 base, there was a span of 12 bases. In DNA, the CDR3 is TGTGCCAGCAGCGCAGCTCCTAGCGGCACAGATACGCAGTATTTT. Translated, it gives CASSAAPSGTDTQYF.

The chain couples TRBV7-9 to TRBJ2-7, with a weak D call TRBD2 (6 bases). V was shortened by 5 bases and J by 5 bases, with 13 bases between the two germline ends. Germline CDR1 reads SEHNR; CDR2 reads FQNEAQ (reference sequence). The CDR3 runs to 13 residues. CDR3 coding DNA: TGTGCCAGCAGCGTAGGAGGGAGGAACGAGCAGTACTTC. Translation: CASSVGGRNEQYF. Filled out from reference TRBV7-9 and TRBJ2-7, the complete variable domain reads DTGVSQNPRHKITKRGQNVTFRCDPISEHNRLYWYRQTLGQGPEFLTYFQNEAQLEKSRLLSDRFSAERPKGSFSTLEIQRTEQGDSAMYLCASSVGGRNEQYFGPGTRLTVT.

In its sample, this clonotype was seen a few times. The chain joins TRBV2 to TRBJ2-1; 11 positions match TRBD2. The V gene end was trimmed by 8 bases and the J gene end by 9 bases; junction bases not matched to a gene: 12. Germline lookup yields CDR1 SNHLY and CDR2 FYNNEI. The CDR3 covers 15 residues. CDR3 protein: CASGTYSGGAAEQFF. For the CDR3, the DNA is TGTGCCAGCGGAACTTATAGCGGGGGGGCGGCTGAGCAGTTCTTC. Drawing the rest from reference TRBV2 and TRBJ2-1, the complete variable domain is EPEVTQTPSHQVTQMGQEVILRCVPISNHLYFYWYRQILGQKVEFLVSFYNNEISEKSEIFDDQFSVERPDGSNFTLKIRSTKLEDSAMYFCASGTYSGGAAEQFFGPGTRLTVL.

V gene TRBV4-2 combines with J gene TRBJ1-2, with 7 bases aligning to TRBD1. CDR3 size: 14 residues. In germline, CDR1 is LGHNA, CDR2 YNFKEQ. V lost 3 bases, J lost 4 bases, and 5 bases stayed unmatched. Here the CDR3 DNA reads TGTGCCAGCAGCCACAGGGGGTCAGGCTATGGCTACACCTTC. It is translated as CASSHRGSGYGYTF.

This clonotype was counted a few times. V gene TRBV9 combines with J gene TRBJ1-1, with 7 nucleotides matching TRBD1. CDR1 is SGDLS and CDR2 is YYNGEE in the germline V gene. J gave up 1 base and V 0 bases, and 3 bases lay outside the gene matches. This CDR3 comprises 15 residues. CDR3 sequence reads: CASSVVNRGNTEAFF. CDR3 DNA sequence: TGTGCCAGCAGCGTAGTTAACAGGGGGAACACTGAAGCTTTCTTT. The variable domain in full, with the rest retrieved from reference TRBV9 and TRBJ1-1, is DSGVTQTPKHLITATGQRVTLRCSPRSGDLSVYWYQQSLDQGLQFLIQYYNGEERAKGNILERFSAQQFPDLHSELNLSSLELGDSALYFCASSVVNRGNTEAFFGQGTRLTVV.

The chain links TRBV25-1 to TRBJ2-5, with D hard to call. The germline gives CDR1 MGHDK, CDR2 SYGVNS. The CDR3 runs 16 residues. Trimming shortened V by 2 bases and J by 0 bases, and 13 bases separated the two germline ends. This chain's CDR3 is CASSENEGLDQETQYF. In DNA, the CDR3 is TGTGCCAGCAGTGAAAATGAAGGGTTGGACCAAGAGACCCAGTACTTC.

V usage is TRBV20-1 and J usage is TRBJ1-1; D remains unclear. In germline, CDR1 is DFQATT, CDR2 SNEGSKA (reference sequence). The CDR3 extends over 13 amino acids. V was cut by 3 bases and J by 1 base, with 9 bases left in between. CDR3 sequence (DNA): TGCAGTGCTAGCCTAGACCCGAACACTGAAGCTTTCTTT. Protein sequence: CSASLDPNTEAFF.

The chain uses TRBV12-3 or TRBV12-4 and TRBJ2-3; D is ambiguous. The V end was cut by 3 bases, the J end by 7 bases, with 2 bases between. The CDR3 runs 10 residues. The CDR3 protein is CASSFHTQYF. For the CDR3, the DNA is TGTGCCAGCAGTTTTCATACGCAGTATTTT.

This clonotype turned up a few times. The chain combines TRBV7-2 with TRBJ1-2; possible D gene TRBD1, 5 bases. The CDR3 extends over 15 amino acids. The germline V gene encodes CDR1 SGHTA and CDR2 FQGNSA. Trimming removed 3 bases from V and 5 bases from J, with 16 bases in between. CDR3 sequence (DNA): TGTGCCAGCAGCTTCGAAGGGTCCGGGGGATATGGCTACACCTTC. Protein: CASSFEGSGGYGYTF.